Each of the 25 T cell receptor beta chains below was sequenced from the same sample in a study of shared clonotypes between healthy human individuals. Data came from immunoSEQ multiplex PCR; TCRdb stores just in-frame clones and leaves some out. The data contain some 240,000 clones, 65% of them singletons. The sample comprised memory CD4+ T cells sorted from blood. Subset denoted: CD45RA-negative fraction. These receptors were taken from a man aged 30-40 years in good health.

The V gene is TRBV11-2, the J gene TRBJ2-4, with D perhaps TRBD2 (5 bases). The CDR3 contains 13 residues. Germline CDR1 is SGHAT and CDR2 is FQNNGV. V shed 5 bases and J shed 10 bases, with 15 bases lying between them. The CDR3 spells CASSLWAGVIQYF. DNA for the CDR3: TGTGCCAGCAGCCTGTGGGCCGGGGTTATTCAGTACTTC.

This sequence joins TRBV11-2 and TRBJ2-1, with D unresolved. V lost 1 base and J 0 bases, leaving 10 bases between the germline ends. This CDR3 is built from 16 residues. From germline, CDR1 is SGHAT and CDR2 FQNNGV. CDR3 residues: CASSLGGSSSYNEQFF. In DNA, the CDR3 is TGTGCCAGCAGCTTAGGTGGTTCTAGCTCCTACAATGAGCAGTTCTTC.

The chain couples TRBV30 to TRBJ2-1, with TRBD2 identical over 12 bases. Germline values: CDR1 GTSNPN, CDR2 SVGIG (reference sequence). The length of the CDR3 is 17 residues. J gave up 2 bases and V 1 base, and 6 bases lay outside the gene matches. The CDR3 sequence is CAWSGIGLAGTYNEQFF. The CDR3 DNA follows: TGTGCCTGGAGTGGAATCGGACTAGCGGGAACCTACAATGAGCAGTTCTTC.

Ten or more counts support this clone. The rearrangement uses TRBV5-1 and TRBJ2-2; D possibly corresponds to TRBD1 (6 bases). From germline, CDR1 is SGHRS and CDR2 YFSETQ. The CDR3 consists of 15 residues. Trimming stripped 4 bases from V and 3 bases from J, with 13 bases between. The CDR3 sequence is CASSPRQADTGELFF. The CDR3 DNA follows: TGCGCCAGCAGCCCACGACAGGCGGACACCGGGGAGCTGTTTTTT.

This chain links TRBV7-2 with TRBJ2-1; D is tentatively TRBD1 or TRBD2 (6 bases each). Trimming removed 10 bases from V and 5 bases from J, with 24 bases in between. CDR3 length: 16 amino acids. Per the germline V gene, CDR1 is SGHTA and CDR2 is FQGNSA. The CDR3 sequence is CATNLVPRGRNNEQFF. DNA of the CDR3: TGTGCCACCAACCTAGTCCCGAGGGGGAGGAACAATGAGCAGTTCTTC.

This chain joins TRBV11-2 and TRBJ1-2, with D possibly being TRBD1 (5 bases). With 5 bases removed from V and 0 bases from J, the gap between germline ends came to 10 bases. This CDR3 is 14 amino acids long. CDR1 and CDR2 (germline): SGHAT, FQNNGV. This CDR3 reads CASSARGANYGYTF. The CDR3 DNA reads as TGTGCCAGCAGCGCAAGGGGTGCTAACTATGGCTACACCTTC.

The V call is TRBV4-1, the J call TRBJ2-3; 13 nucleotides agree with TRBD2. J was trimmed by 0 bases and V by 6 bases; bases with no gene match: 3. Germline V lookup: CDR1 MGHRA, CDR2 YSYEKL. The CDR3 length is 16 residues. The CDR3 sequence: CASSRTSGSSTDTQYF. CDR3 DNA sequence: TGCGCCAGCAGTCGGACTAGCGGGAGTAGCACAGATACGCAGTATTTT.

In its sample, this clone was seen a few times. V usage is TRBV2 and J usage is TRBJ2-5; 8 nucleotides agree with TRBD2. Germline CDR1 is SNHLY and CDR2 is FYNNEI. This CDR3 has 14 residues. V was pared by 6 bases and J by 6 bases, with 9 bases of the junction left unmatched. The CDR3 DNA reads TGTGCCAGCAGCCTGAGCGGGAGTGAAAAGACCCAGTACTTC. Translating it yields CASSLSGSEKTQYF.

This clone was counted many times. CDR3 in DNA: TGCGCCAGCAGTGTAGGTCGTGGGACTAACTATGGCTACACCTTC. Its translation: CASSVGRGTNYGYTF. The V and J genes are TRBV5-1 and TRBJ1-2; unclear D gene. With 5 bases removed from V and 0 bases from J, the gap between germline ends came to 14 bases. Germline V gene lookup returns CDR1 SGHRS and CDR2 YFSETQ. There are 15 residues in the CDR3.

This chain links TRBV6-5 with TRBJ2-3; 8 nucleotides match TRBD2. With 5 bases clipped from V and 1 base from J, the junction kept 2 bases outside the gene matches. The CDR3 totals 14 residues. CDR1 MNHEY and CDR2 SVGAGI come from the germline V gene. The DNA of the CDR3 is TGTGCCAGCAGTGCGCGGGAGGGCACAGATACGCAGTATTTT. It translates to CASSAREGTDTQYF.

CDR3 DNA sequence: TGTGCCACCAGCAGAGATCGGGGAAGTAATGAGCAGTTCTTC. This encodes CATSRDRGSNEQFF. This sequence joins TRBV15 and TRBJ2-1, with a weak D call TRBD2 (5 bases). CDR3 length equals 14 residues. Trimming took off 0 bases at V and 7 bases at J, with 10 bases between the two ends. Per the germline V gene, CDR1 is LNHNV and CDR2 is YYDKDF (reference sequence).

This chain connects TRBV27 to TRBJ2-2; the D is unclear. V lost 3 bases and J 6 bases, leaving 8 bases between the germline ends. The CDR3 extends over 13 amino acids. Germline V gene sequence: CDR1 MNHEY, CDR2 SMNVEV (reference sequence). CDR3 in amino acids: CASSFFAAGELFF. In DNA, the CDR3 is TGTGCCAGCAGTTTCTTCGCGGCCGGGGAGCTGTTTTTT.

The genes are TRBV19 and TRBJ2-2; D is possibly TRBD1 or TRBD2 (5 bases each). This CDR3 is 17 amino acids long. Trimming took 1 base from V and 6 from J, leaving 18 bases between them. CDR1 is LNHDA, CDR2 SQIVND, per germline (reference sequence). CDR3 DNA sequence: TGTGCCAGTAGTATAGCTCTAGGGACCTTATTCCCCGGGGAGCTGTTTTTT. Translation gives CASSIALGTLFPGELFF.

This chain joins TRBV7-6 and TRBJ2-1; D is uncertain. The ends were cut back, 5 bases at V and 7 bases at J, with 15 bases in the middle. CDR3 length: 14 amino acids. The germline V gene has CDR1 SGHVS and CDR2 FNYEAQ. The CDR3 here is CASSHSGPGNEQFF. The CDR3 DNA reads as TGTGCCAGCAGCCATTCCGGGCCCGGAAATGAGCAGTTCTTC.

The rearrangement uses TRBV5-1 and TRBJ2-2, with TRBD2 matching 14 bases. V shed 4 bases, J shed 8 bases, and the junction held 13 bases outside the gene matches. This CDR3 spans 18 amino acids. Germline V gene lookup returns CDR1 SGHRS and CDR2 YFSETQ. The CDR3: CASSPLTSGRAFEGELFF. The CDR3 DNA sequence: TGCGCCAGCAGCCCGTTGACTAGCGGGAGGGCCTTCGAAGGGGAGCTGTTTTTT.

As concerns this clone: No conserved phenylalanine or tryptophan is present at the end of the CDR3, so a read error is the likely explanation. DNA of the CDR3: TGTGCCAGCAGCACCTGGACAGGCCTGAACACCGGGGAGCTGTTTCTT. This codes for CASSTWTGLNTGELFL. The gene calls are TRBV7-2 and TRBJ2-2, with 7 positions matching TRBD1. There are 16 residues in the CDR3. The germline V gene encodes CDR1 SGHTA and CDR2 FQGNSA. The ends lost 5 bases at V and 1 base at J; junction bases unmatched: 7.

The sample holds a few counts of this clone. The rearrangement uses TRBV6-6 and TRBJ2-2; D not resolved. Germline assignment: CDR1 MNHNY and CDR2 SVGAGI (reference sequence). V was shortened by 8 bases and J by 1 base, with 11 bases between the two germline ends. The CDR3 covers 14 residues. CDR3 loop: CASLLQRNTGELFF. CDR3 nucleotides: TGTGCCAGCCTATTACAGCGGAACACCGGGGAGCTGTTTTTT.

This chain uses TRBV27 with TRBJ1-1; D is unresolved. V dropped 3 bases and J dropped 6 bases, with 11 bases sitting between them. The CDR3 is made up of 13 amino acids. CDR1 is MNHEY and CDR2 is SMNVEV in the germline V gene (reference sequence). CDR3 loop: CASSFQVGPEAFF. In nucleotides, the CDR3 is TGTGCCAGCAGTTTTCAGGTGGGCCCTGAAGCTTTCTTT.

V is TRBV29-1 and J is TRBJ2-1, with 8 nucleotides matching TRBD2. The trim removed 8 bases at V and 11 bases at J, leaving 11 bases unmatched. The CDR3 contains 12 residues. The germline V gene encodes CDR1 SQVTM and CDR2 ANQGSEA. CDR3 DNA sequence: TGCAGCTATTCAGCGGGGGACCCTCAGCAGTTCTTC. Its translation: CSYSAGDPQQFF.

This sequence joins TRBV5-1 and TRBJ1-1, with TRBD1 matching over 7 bases. Trimming at V came to 1 base and at J to 0 bases, leaving 15 bases not matched to a gene. The CDR3 has 19 residues. The germline V gene has CDR1 SGHRS and CDR2 YFSETQ. The CDR3 region has the DNA TGCGCCAGCAGCTTGACAGGGGCCCGAGCCGATATCATGAACACTGAAGCTTTCTTT. Its protein is CASSLTGARADIMNTEAFF.

This rearrangement joins TRBV7-2 to TRBJ2-3; D gene uncertain. Germline CDR1 reads SGHTA; CDR2 reads FQGNSA. Trimming left V 5 bases short and J 6 bases short, with 12 bases between. The CDR3 has 13 residues. The chain's CDR3 is CASSESPWDTQYF. CDR3 sequence (DNA): TGTGCCAGCAGCGAGAGCCCTTGGGATACGCAGTATTTT. Using reference TRBV7-2 and TRBJ2-3 for the parts outside the CDR3, the full variable domain is GAGVSQSPSNKVTEKGKDVELRCDPISGHTALYWYRQSLGQGLEFLIYFQGNSAPDKSGLPSDRFSAERTGGSVSTLTIQRTQQEDSAVYLCASSESPWDTQYFGPGTRLTVL.

The table lists this clone with many counts. J is TRBJ1-5 and V is TRBV5-5, with 11 bases aligning to TRBD1. The J segment lost 5 bases and the V segment lost 4 bases, leaving 2 bases of the junction unmatched. The germline gives CDR1 SGHKS, CDR2 YYEKEE (reference sequence). The CDR3 extends over 14 amino acids. The DNA for the CDR3 is TGTGCCAGCAGCCGGGACAGGGGGGATCAGCCCCAGCATTTT. Translation gives CASSRDRGDQPQHF.

There are a few counts of this clone. The chain has TRBV10-2 and TRBJ1-3; 7 bases align to TRBD1. This CDR3 has 13 amino acids. Per the germline V gene, CDR1 is WSHSY and CDR2 is SAAADI. J lost 4 bases, V lost 4 bases, and 1 base had no gene match. DNA for the CDR3: TGCGCCAGCAGTGGGACAGGAGGAAACACCATATATTTT. It translates to CASSGTGGNTIYF.

This clone was seen only once. V usage is TRBV27 and J usage is TRBJ2-1; 8 bases are shared with TRBD1. The trim removed 5 bases at V and 3 bases at J, leaving 6 bases unmatched. CDR3 length: 15 amino acids. Germline loops: CDR1 MNHEY, CDR2 SMNVEV (reference sequence). This CDR3 is CASSPRTGRYNEQFF. For the CDR3, the DNA is TGTGCCAGCAGTCCGCGGACAGGGCGCTACAATGAGCAGTTCTTC.

This chain links TRBV13 with TRBJ2-1; weak D call: TRBD1 (7 bases). The CDR3 covers 15 residues. Trimming removed 5 bases from V and 0 bases from J, with 11 bases in between. Germline-derived CDR1 and CDR2 are PRHDT and FYEKMQ (reference sequence). In DNA form, the CDR3 reads TGTGCCAGCAGCGCGGGACAGAGCTCCTACAATGAGCAGTTCTTC. Translating it yields CASSAGQSSYNEQFF.